Below, 13 T cell receptor beta chains from the same sample are listed, as sequenced in a study of cytomegalovirus exposure and HLA in healthy donors. The PCR ran on 60 Vbeta and 13 Jbeta primers. The table came from immunoSEQ multiplex PCR; TCRdb's copy has only in-frame clones and leaves some out. The data show 150,000 to 200,000 clones, roughly 84% seen once. Sequencing used PBMCs. Receptors originate from a male donor in good health and CMV-seronegative.

This chain connects TRBV27 to TRBJ1-1; 7 bases agree with TRBD1. The CDR3 consists of 15 residues. Germline V gene data show CDR1 as MNHEY and CDR2 as SMNVEV (reference sequence). Germline trimming cut 7 bases from V and 1 base from J; bases unmatched to any gene: 9. CDR3 amino acids: CASKRETGPNTEAFF. The DNA of the CDR3 is TGTGCCAGCAAGAGAGAGACAGGGCCGAACACTGAAGCTTTCTTT.

The rearrangement uses TRBV28 and TRBJ1-2; 9 bases align to TRBD1. Per germline, CDR1 MDHEN and CDR2 SYDVKM. Losses at the gene ends were 4 bases for V and 2 bases for J; bases not matched to a gene: 5. This CDR3 is built from 15 residues. The CDR3 here is CASSSPGTGNYGYTF. CDR3 DNA sequence: TGTGCCAGCAGTTCCCCCGGGACAGGGAACTATGGCTACACCTTC.

The chain uses TRBV5-6 and TRBJ1-4, with a tentative D call TRBD1 (6 bases). V was shortened by 0 bases and J by 5 bases, with 14 bases between the two germline ends. The CDR3 runs to 16 residues. Per germline, CDR1 SGHDT and CDR2 YYEEEE. CDR3 in amino acids: CASSLGPGQGNEKLFF. In nucleotides, the CDR3 is TGTGCCAGCAGCTTGGGACCGGGACAAGGCAATGAAAAACTGTTTTTT.

The table lists this clone with a few counts. The chain links TRBV2 to TRBJ1-2; 8 bases are a match to TRBD1. Germline CDR1 is SNHLY and CDR2 is FYNNEI. The CDR3 extends over 11 amino acids. The ends lost 8 bases at V and 4 bases at J; junction bases unmatched: 0. The CDR3 DNA sequence: TGTGCCAGCGGGACAGGCTATGGCTACACCTTC. Amino acids: CASGTGYGYTF.

The rearrangement joins TRBV2 to TRBJ1-2, with 7 bases identical to TRBD1. CDR3 length equals 11 residues. V trimming: 3 bases; J trimming: 12 bases; junction bases outside the gene matches: 4. Germline CDR1 reads SNHLY; CDR2 reads FYNNEI. Written as DNA, the CDR3 is TGTGCCAGCAGTGAGGCCCAGGGGGACACCTTC. Residues: CASSEAQGDTF.

Points on this clone: The junction differs from germline at one of its ends, possibly a read error. The chain combines TRBV6-4 with TRBJ2-1; tentative D call: TRBD2 (6 bases). The CDR3 extends over 16 amino acids. In germline, CDR1 is MRHNA, CDR2 SNTAGT. CDR3 amino acids: CASSEAGTSSSNEQFF. The DNA of the CDR3 is TGTGCCAGCAGTGAAGCCGGGACTTCATCCTCCAATGAGCAGTTCTTC.

The chain links TRBV27 to TRBJ2-7, with TRBD2 as a possible D gene (6 bases). Trimming stripped 4 bases from V and 6 bases from J, with 16 bases between. Germline values: CDR1 MNHEY, CDR2 SMNVEV (reference sequence). The CDR3 contains 14 residues. DNA of the CDR3: TGTGCCAGCAGTTCGCGGACGGGGGTTTTCGAGCAGTACTTC. As protein: CASSSRTGVFEQYF.

The V call is TRBV6-1, the J call TRBJ1-2, with D perhaps matching TRBD1 (6 bases). Trimming pared 3 bases from V and 0 bases from J, leaving 14 bases between. The CDR3 runs to 16 residues. Per germline, CDR1 MNHNS and CDR2 SASEGT. The CDR3 sequence is CASSDRDRRANYGYTF. The CDR3 DNA follows: TGTGCCAGCAGTGATCGAGACAGGAGAGCTAACTATGGCTACACCTTC.

The rearrangement links TRBV5-4 to TRBJ1-2, with unresolved D. Germline V gene data show CDR1 as SGHNT and CDR2 as YYREEE (reference sequence). This CDR3 contains 15 residues. V was cut by 5 bases and J by 8 bases, with 22 bases left in between. This CDR3 is CASSSPTVRSGGYTF. The CDR3 DNA follows: TGTGCCAGCAGTTCCCCTACCGTTCGGTCGGGGGGCTACACCTTC.

The CDR3 region has the DNA TGTGCCAGCAGGCCTGGGAGCGATGGCTACACCTTC. Protein sequence: CASRPGSDGYTF. V and J are TRBV7-9 and TRBJ1-2; no reliable D call. Germline V lookup: CDR1 SEHNR, CDR2 FQNEAQ (reference sequence). Deletions cut 6 bases from V and 6 bases from J, with 11 bases between. This CDR3 region has 12 residues.

This clone has only one observation. The gene calls are TRBV5-1 and TRBJ2-5; no definite D call. The CDR3 has 14 residues. CDR1 is SGHRS, CDR2 YFSETQ, per germline. V lost 6 bases and J 2 bases, leaving 14 bases between the germline ends. As DNA, the CDR3 is TGCGCCAGCAACCTAATGCAACCTCAAGAGACCCAGTACTTC. This gives the protein CASNLMQPQETQYF.

This chain uses TRBV9 with TRBJ2-2; D possibly corresponds to TRBD1 (5 bases). Trimming took 1 base from V and 5 from J, leaving 12 bases between them. The CDR3 runs 15 residues. Germline V CDR1 and CDR2: SGDLS, YYNGEE. This chain's CDR3 is CASSVFAGRTGELFF. The DNA for the CDR3 is TGTGCCAGCAGCGTATTCGCAGGGCGGACCGGGGAGCTGTTTTTT.

The chain links TRBV28 to TRBJ2-7, with TRBD2 matching over 11 bases. CDR1 MDHEN and CDR2 SYDVKM come from the germline V gene. This CDR3 is 14 amino acids long. The V and J ends lost 6 bases and 7 bases, in that order; junction bases with no gene match: 8. The CDR3 here is CASSRSGRADEQYF. The DNA of the CDR3 is TGTGCCAGCAGCCGTAGCGGGAGGGCCGATGAGCAGTACTTC.